The next 28 T cell receptor beta chains were all read from a single sample in a study of T cell changes during pregnancy in multiple sclerosis. The table came from immunoSEQ multiplex PCR; TCRdb's copy has only in-frame clones and leaves some out. The repertoire holds approximately 58,000 clones, with roughly 90% as singletons. Here the sequenced sample was CD4+ T cells from peripheral blood mononuclear cells, taken after pregnancy. These receptors all stem from a female donor in good health, enrolled as a control in a pregnancy study.

The sample holds one count of this clone. The chain employs TRBV6-5 and TRBJ1-6, with a weak D call TRBD1 (5 bases). V lost 7 bases, J lost 7 bases, and 14 bases lay in between. CDR3 length equals 14 residues. From germline, CDR1 is MNHEY and CDR2 SVGAGI. The CDR3 sequence is CASTTAQLNSPLHF. The CDR3 bases are TGTGCCAGCACGACAGCTCAGCTAAATTCACCCCTCCACTTT.

This chain joins TRBV7-9 and TRBJ1-2; 11 bases are shared with TRBD1. Germline V gives CDR1 SEHNR, CDR2 FQNEAQ (reference sequence). Trimming took 5 bases from V and 8 from J; bases not matched to a gene: 7. The CDR3 has 14 residues. The CDR3 coding sequence is TGTGCCAGCAGCCCTGGACAGGGGGCGCAGGGCTACACCTTC. Encoded protein: CASSPGQGAQGYTF.

The V and J genes are TRBV4-2 and TRBJ2-3, with 13 bases matching TRBD2. Germline lookup yields CDR1 LGHNA and CDR2 YNFKEQ. This CDR3 comprises 15 residues. Trimming cost V 4 bases and J 7 bases; bases outside gene matches: 5. For the CDR3, the DNA is TGTGCCAGCAGCCCCGGGACTAGCGGGGCCTATACGCAGTATTTT. Protein: CASSPGTSGAYTQYF.

The V call is TRBV19, the J call TRBJ1-2; TRBD1 aligns across 10 bases. Germline loops: CDR1 LNHDA, CDR2 SQIVND (reference sequence). This CDR3 is built from 16 residues. The trim removed 3 bases at V and 0 bases at J, leaving 4 bases unmatched. The CDR3 DNA follows: TGTGCCAGTAGTATGGGGGACAGGGGAGCTAACTATGGCTACACCTTC. It is translated as CASSMGDRGANYGYTF.

This chain links TRBV7-2 with TRBJ1-4; D may be TRBD1 (6 bases). This CDR3 spans 13 amino acids. Looked up from germline, CDR1 is SGHTA and CDR2 is FQGNSA. V was shortened by 0 bases and J by 14 bases, with 13 bases between the two germline ends. In nucleotides, the CDR3 is TGTGCCAGCAGCTTAGCGGCAGGGGTGTTGCTGTTTTTT. Residues: CASSLAAGVLLFF.

This clone was recorded once. The same CDR3 arises from other DNA sequences in this sample as well. V usage is TRBV25-1 and J usage is TRBJ1-2; 8 bases line up with TRBD1. Trimming took 8 bases from V and 7 from J; bases not matched to a gene: 9. The length of the CDR3 is 13 residues. CDR1 is MGHDK, CDR2 SYGVNS, per germline. In DNA, the CDR3 is TGTGCCAGCCGACAGGGGCTTTCGGGTGGCTACACCTTC. Translated, it gives CASRQGLSGGYTF.

As DNA, the CDR3 is TGTGCCACAGGTGCGGGTAACACCGGGGAGCTGTTTTTT. It encodes CATGAGNTGELFF. The rearrangement joins TRBV2 to TRBJ2-2; a possible D gene is TRBD2 (5 bases). This CDR3 is built from 13 residues. Trimming took 10 bases from V and 2 from J, leaving 11 bases between them. Germline CDR1 SNHLY, CDR2 FYNNEI.

J is TRBJ2-3 and V is TRBV4-3; possible D gene TRBD2, 6 bases. V was trimmed by 0 bases and J by 1 base, leaving 14 bases between them. The CDR3 length is 17 residues. The germline CDR1 and CDR2 sequences are LGHNA and YSLEER. The CDR3 nucleotides are TGCGCCAGCAGCCAAGAAAGTTTCGGGGAGGGCACAGATACGCAGTATTTT. It specifies CASSQESFGEGTDTQYF.

The chain recombines TRBV9 with TRBJ2-1, with unresolved D. V was trimmed by 3 bases and J by 7 bases, leaving 8 bases between them. The germline gives CDR1 SGDLS, CDR2 YYNGEE. The CDR3 runs 12 residues. CDR3 sequence: CASSETGNEQFF. The CDR3 nucleotides read TGTGCCAGCAGCGAGACCGGGAATGAGCAGTTCTTC.

The chain joins TRBV9 to TRBJ2-4; 12 bases are a match to TRBD2. The V gene's germline CDR1 is SGDLS and CDR2 YYNGEE. The J segment lost 3 bases and the V segment lost 0 bases, leaving 10 bases of the junction unmatched. The CDR3 totals 19 residues. CDR3: CASSVGASGGAPGKNIQYF. CDR3 coding DNA: TGTGCCAGCAGCGTAGGGGCTAGCGGGGGGGCCCCCGGCAAAAACATTCAGTACTTC. The whole variable domain, remainder taken from reference TRBV9 and TRBJ2-4, is DSGVTQTPKHLITATGQRVTLRCSPRSGDLSVYWYQQSLDQGLQFLIQYYNGEERAKGNILERFSAQQFPDLHSELNLSSLELGDSALYFCASSVGASGGAPGKNIQYFGAGTRLSVL.

This chain uses TRBV7-8 with TRBJ2-2, with TRBD1 matching over 7 bases. Per the germline V gene, CDR1 is SGHVS and CDR2 is FQNEAQ. This CDR3 is built from 16 residues. The V gene end was trimmed by 5 bases and the J gene end by 4 bases; junction bases not matched to a gene: 10. CDR3 protein: CASSPTSTGRTGELFF. As DNA, the CDR3 is TGTGCCAGCAGCCCTACGTCGACAGGGCGCACCGGGGAGCTGTTTTTT. Full variable domain (rest looked up from reference TRBV7-8 and TRBJ2-2): GAGVSQSPRYKVAKRGQDVALRCDPISGHVSLFWYQQALGQGPEFLTYFQNEAQLDKSGLPSDRFFAERPEGSVSTLKIQRTQQEDSAVYLCASSPTSTGRTGELFFGEGSRLTVL.

The chain carries TRBV5-8 and TRBJ1-1; TRBD1 might be the D (5 bases). V lost 3 bases to trimming and J lost 0 bases, with 18 bases between them. CDR1 SGHTS and CDR2 YDEGEE come from the germline V gene. The CDR3 sequence is 17 residues long. The DNA for the CDR3 is TGTGCCAGCAGCTACGGGACTCCGGGGATGATGAACACTGAAGCTTTCTTT. As protein: CASSYGTPGMMNTEAFF.

This clone appeared a single time. The rearrangement joins TRBV7-8 to TRBJ2-3; D is perhaps TRBD2 (5 bases). This CDR3 contains 17 residues. V was trimmed by 2 bases and J by 2 bases, leaving 17 bases between them. Germline V lookup: CDR1 SGHVS, CDR2 FQNEAQ. The CDR3 is CASSLRATRTYTDTQYF. In DNA form, the CDR3 reads TGTGCCAGCAGCTTAAGGGCAACTCGGACTTACACAGATACGCAGTATTTT.

The chain couples TRBV7-3 to TRBJ2-2; D is possibly TRBD2 (6 bases). The CDR3 has 13 residues. V was cut by 5 bases and J by 5 bases, with 9 bases left in between. Germline lookup yields CDR1 SGHTA and CDR2 FQGTGA. CDR3 loop: CASSRGTTGELFF. The CDR3 DNA reads as TGTGCCAGCAGCCGGGGGACGACCGGGGAGCTGTTTTTT.

V is TRBV2 and J is TRBJ2-7, with TRBD1 identical over 8 bases. CDR1 is SNHLY and CDR2 is FYNNEI in the germline V gene. The CDR3 runs 15 residues. V lost 6 bases and J lost 3; bases outside the gene matches: 10. The CDR3 spells CASRQGPGTGYEQYF. The CDR3 DNA reads TGTGCCAGCAGACAGGGACCCGGGACAGGCTACGAGCAGTACTTC. The full variable domain, completed using reference TRBV2 and TRBJ2-7, is EPEVTQTPSHQVTQMGQEVILRCVPISNHLYFYWYRQILGQKVEFLVSFYNNEISEKSEIFDDQFSVERPDGSNFTLKIRSTKLEDSAMYFCASRQGPGTGYEQYFGPGTRLTVT.

The rearrangement joins TRBV7-9 to TRBJ1-6; D is undetermined. The CDR3 contains 18 residues. V was clipped by 3 bases and J by 5 bases, with 20 bases between them. Germline assignment: CDR1 SEHNR and CDR2 FQNEAQ (reference sequence). CDR3 protein: CASSFVRGVRRDNSPLHF. The CDR3 bases are TGTGCCAGCAGCTTTGTAAGAGGTGTGAGGAGGGATAATTCACCCCTCCACTTT.

V and J are TRBV6-5 and TRBJ1-2; D gene ambiguous. Germline assignment: CDR1 MNHEY and CDR2 SVGAGI. Deletions cut 8 bases from V and 5 bases from J, with 12 bases between. The CDR3 runs 12 residues. CDR3 residues: CASRDELYGYTF. CDR3 sequence (DNA): TGTGCCAGCCGGGATGAACTTTATGGCTACACCTTC.

V usage is TRBV29-1 and J usage is TRBJ1-1; D possibly corresponds to TRBD1 (5 bases). Germline V gene data show CDR1 as SQVTM and CDR2 as ANQGSEA. Trimming took off 6 bases at V and 2 bases at J, with 10 bases between the two ends. The CDR3 runs 12 residues. For the CDR3, the DNA is TGCAGCGTCATGACAGCCAACACTGAAGCTTTCTTT. Protein: CSVMTANTEAFF.

The rearrangement uses TRBV11-2 and TRBJ2-2; D remains unclear. Germline values: CDR1 SGHAT, CDR2 FQNNGV. This CDR3 has 15 amino acids. V lost 0 bases, J lost 0 bases, and 5 bases lay in between. The CDR3 DNA is TGTGCCAGCAGCTTAGATGGCTCGAACACCGGGGAGCTGTTTTTT. Amino acid sequence: CASSLDGSNTGELFF.

This clone occurred a few times. J is TRBJ1-1 and V is TRBV27, with a tentative D call TRBD1 (6 bases). Germline loops: CDR1 MNHEY, CDR2 SMNVEV (reference sequence). CDR3 size: 16 residues. Trimming pared 5 bases from V and 1 base from J, leaving 17 bases between. CDR3 in DNA: TGTGCCAGCAGTCCCCCCCAGGGGTTTTGGAACACTGAAGCTTTCTTT. Translated: CASSPPQGFWNTEAFF.

CDR3 coding DNA: TGTGCCAGCAGCGGAAACGGGGGGAATCAGCCCCAGCATTTT. This encodes CASSGNGGNQPQHF. The chain is built from TRBV2 and TRBJ1-5; perhaps TRBD1 as D (5 bases). Trimming pared 6 bases from V and 4 bases from J, leaving 13 bases between. CDR3 length: 14 residues. CDR1 and CDR2 (germline): SNHLY, FYNNEI. The whole variable domain, filled in from reference TRBV2 and TRBJ1-5, reads EPEVTQTPSHQVTQMGQEVILRCVPISNHLYFYWYRQILGQKVEFLVSFYNNEISEKSEIFDDQFSVERPDGSNFTLKIRSTKLEDSAMYFCASSGNGGNQPQHFGDGTRLSIL.

The J gene is TRBJ2-3, the V gene TRBV5-4, with D unclear. V gave up 3 bases and J gave up 1 base, with 9 bases separating them. The CDR3 has 14 amino acids. From germline, CDR1 is SGHNT and CDR2 YYREEE (reference sequence). The CDR3 coding sequence is TGTGCCAGCAGCTCCCCGGTTCGCACAGATACGCAGTATTTT. This sequence encodes CASSSPVRTDTQYF.

The rearrangement links TRBV7-2 to TRBJ2-5, with TRBD1 as a possible D gene (5 bases). Germline V lookup: CDR1 SGHTA, CDR2 FQGNSA. This CDR3 spans 13 amino acids. Between the trimmed V and J ends, which lost 3 bases and 3 bases, there was a span of 8 bases. As DNA, the CDR3 is TGTGCCAGCAGCTTTGGACACAAAGAGACCCAGTACTTC. As protein: CASSFGHKETQYF.

This chain joins TRBV14 and TRBJ1-2, with 9 bases fitting TRBD1. The V gene's germline CDR1 is SGHDN and CDR2 FVKESK. V lost 3 bases to trimming and J lost 4 bases; unmatched junction nucleotides: 0. The CDR3 totals 13 residues. The CDR3 sequence: CASSQGQGYGYTF. CDR3 nucleotide sequence: TGTGCCAGCAGCCAGGGACAGGGCTATGGCTACACCTTC. Filled out from reference TRBV14 and TRBJ1-2, the complete variable domain reads EAGVTQFPSHSVIEKGQTVTLRCDPISGHDNLYWYRRVMGKEIKFLLHFVKESKQDESGMPNNRFLAERTGGTYSTLKVQPAELEDSGVYFCASSQGQGYGYTFGSGTRLTVV.

A word on this clone: The limits of the CDR3 on the DNA are not certain, so only TCRdb's listed CDR3 is given. The J gene is TRBJ1-2, the V gene TRBV10-2; TRBD1 reflects the table's D call only, with no check against the DNA. The germline CDR1 and CDR2 sequences are WSHSY and SAAADI. The CDR3 numbers 14 amino acids, ends counted. The CDR3: CASSSSTANYGYTF.

This sequence joins TRBV7-2 and TRBJ1-2; D remains unclear. This CDR3 region has 13 residues. Trimming removed 4 bases at V and 5 bases at J, with 11 bases between. Germline CDR1 reads SGHTA; CDR2 reads FQGNSA. The CDR3 coding sequence is TGTGCCAGCAGCTCTGACGCCAGGTATGGCTACACCTTC. It is translated as CASSSDARYGYTF.

This clone was seen once. DNA of the CDR3: TGTGCCAGCGGAGGGACGTCCTATAATTCACCCCTCCACTTT. This gives the protein CASGGTSYNSPLHF. The V and J genes are TRBV7-8 and TRBJ1-6, with D perhaps matching TRBD1 (5 bases). Germline V gene data show CDR1 as SGHVS and CDR2 as FQNEAQ. V lost 8 bases to trimming and J lost 1 base, with 9 bases between them. The CDR3 totals 14 residues.

The chain recombines TRBV28 with TRBJ1-2; possible D gene TRBD1, 5 bases. Looked up from germline, CDR1 is MDHEN and CDR2 is SYDVKM. Trimming removed 7 bases at V and 6 bases at J, with 9 bases between. The CDR3 has 11 residues. For the CDR3, the DNA is TGTGCCAGCAATAGGGGTCATGGCTACACCTTC. Protein sequence: CASNRGHGYTF.